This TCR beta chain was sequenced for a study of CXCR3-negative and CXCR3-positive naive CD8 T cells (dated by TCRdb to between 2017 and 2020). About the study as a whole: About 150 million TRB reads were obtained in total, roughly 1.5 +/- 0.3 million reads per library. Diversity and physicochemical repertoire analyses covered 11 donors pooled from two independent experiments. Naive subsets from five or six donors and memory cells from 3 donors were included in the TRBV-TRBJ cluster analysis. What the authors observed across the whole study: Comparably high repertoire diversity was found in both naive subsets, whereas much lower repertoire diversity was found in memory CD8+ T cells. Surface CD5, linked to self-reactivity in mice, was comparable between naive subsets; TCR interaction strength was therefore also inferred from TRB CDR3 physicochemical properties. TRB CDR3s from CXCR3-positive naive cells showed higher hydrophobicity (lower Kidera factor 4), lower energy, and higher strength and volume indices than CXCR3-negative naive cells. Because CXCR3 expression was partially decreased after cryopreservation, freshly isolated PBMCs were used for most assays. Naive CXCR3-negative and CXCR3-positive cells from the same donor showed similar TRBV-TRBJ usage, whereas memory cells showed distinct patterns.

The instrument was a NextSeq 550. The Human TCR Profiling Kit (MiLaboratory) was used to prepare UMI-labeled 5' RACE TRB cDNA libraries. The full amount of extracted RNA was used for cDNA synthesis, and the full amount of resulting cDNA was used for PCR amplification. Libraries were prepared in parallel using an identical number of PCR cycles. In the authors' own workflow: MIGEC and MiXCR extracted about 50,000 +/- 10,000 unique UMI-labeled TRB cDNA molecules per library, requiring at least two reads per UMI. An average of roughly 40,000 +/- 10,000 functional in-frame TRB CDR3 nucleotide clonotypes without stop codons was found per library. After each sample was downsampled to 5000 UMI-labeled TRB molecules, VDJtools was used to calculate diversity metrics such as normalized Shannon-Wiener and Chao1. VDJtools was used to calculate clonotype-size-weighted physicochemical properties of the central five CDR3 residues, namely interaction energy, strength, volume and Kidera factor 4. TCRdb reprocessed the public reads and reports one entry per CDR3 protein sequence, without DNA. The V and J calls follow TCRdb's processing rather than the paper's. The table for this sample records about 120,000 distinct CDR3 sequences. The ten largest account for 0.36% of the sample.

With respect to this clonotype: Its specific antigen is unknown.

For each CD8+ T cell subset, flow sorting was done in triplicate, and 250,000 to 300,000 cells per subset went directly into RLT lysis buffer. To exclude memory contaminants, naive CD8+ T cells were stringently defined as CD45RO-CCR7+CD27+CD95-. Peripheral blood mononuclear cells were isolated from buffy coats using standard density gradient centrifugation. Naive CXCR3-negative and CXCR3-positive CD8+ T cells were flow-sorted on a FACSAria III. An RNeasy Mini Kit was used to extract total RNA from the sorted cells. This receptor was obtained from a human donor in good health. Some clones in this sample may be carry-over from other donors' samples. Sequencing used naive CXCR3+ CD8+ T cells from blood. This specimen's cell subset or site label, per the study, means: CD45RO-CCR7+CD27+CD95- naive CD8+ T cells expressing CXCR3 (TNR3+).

CDR3 reads: CASSYSGEAYNQPQHF. The V gene is TRBV6-6 and the J gene is TRBJ1-5. The CDR3 sequence holds 16 residues, the cysteine and phenylalanine included. The protein alone is recorded here. In the germline V gene (reference sequence), CDR1 corresponds to MNHNY and CDR2 to SVGAGI.